This record covers a single TCR beta chain. Per the germline V gene, CDR1 is MDHEN and CDR2 is SYDVKM. V dropped 6 bases and J dropped 6; count of bases not matched to a gene: 10. The length of the CDR3 is 15 residues. The entry originates in a study of blood T cell repertoires in COVID-19. Participant age was roughly 18 to 95 years, and participants resided in roughly 25 US areas. Donors were grouped by their self-reported clinical history. Generated by immunoSEQ multiplex PCR, the TCRdb table keeps only in-frame clones and is missing some. Among under 250,000 clones listed, under 90% were seen once. Sequenced material: PBMCs or T cells enriched from blood (not recorded which). This receptor was taken from a woman aged 45-65 years with acute COVID-19. The rearrangement uses TRBV28 and TRBJ1-4, with TRBD1 identical over 7 bases. The CDR3 spells CASRPPDRVDEKLFF. CDR3 DNA: TGTGCCAGCAGGCCTCCTGACAGGGTGGATGAAAAACTGTTTTTT.